This is a list of T cell receptor beta chains from one sample in a study of T cell responses to AZD1222 COVID-19 vaccine. Assay: immunoSEQ multiplex PCR; the TCRdb copy retains only in-frame clones and omits some. The sample includes about 140,000 clones, approximately 88% of them seen just once. Source: peripheral blood, taken on day 0 of AZD1222 vaccination. These receptors all stem from an adult in good health. Both conserved end residues are part of each CDR3. Fields, in order: clone size, V gene, J gene, D gene, CDR3 DNA, CDR3 protein. The D gene is left open where the match is weak. Size is stated for part of the rows, as once, few or many counts, or as a class when the clone is expanded.

.	TRBV5-6	TRBJ2-7	TRBD1	TGTGCCAGCAGCCCGGGTTTTTCGGGACAGGGGCGAAACGAGCAGTACTTC	CASSPGFSGQGRNEQYF
few	TRBV6-5	TRBJ2-1	TRBD1	TGTGCCAGCAGTTACGGCTGGACAGGGGACTACAATGAGCAGTTCTTC	CASSYGWTGDYNEQFF
.	TRBV14	TRBJ2-7	.	TGTGCCAGCAGCCAACACGGTTACGAGCAGTACTTC	CASSQHGYEQYF
.	TRBV18	TRBJ2-5	.	TGTGCCAGCTCACCGGGAACCAAAGAGACCCAGTACTTC	CASSPGTKETQYF
few	TRBV6-2/TRBV6-3	TRBJ2-1	.	TGTGCCAGCAGTGACAAGTACAGGGCCAATGAGCAGTTCTTC	CASSDKYRANEQFF
.	TRBV7-9	TRBJ1-1	TRBD1	TGTGCCAGCAGCTTAGCGGTCTGGGACAGGATTGAAGCTTTCTTT	CASSLAVWDRIEAFF
.	TRBV29-1	TRBJ1-1	.	TGCAGCGGGGCCAGGAACATGAACACTGAAGCTTTCTTT	CSGARNMNTEAFF
.	TRBV5-1	TRBJ2-2	.	TGCGCCAGCAGCTTGTCGGCTGGGAACACCGGGGAGCTGTTTTTT	CASSLSAGNTGELFF
.	TRBV19	TRBJ1-2	.	TGTGCCAGTAGTATAGTAGCCGGGACCGGAGGTATCTATGGCTACACCTTC	CASSIVAGTGGIYGYTF
.	TRBV3-1/TRBV3-2	TRBJ2-3	TRBD1	TGTGCCAGCAGCTCTCGGGGGACAGGGGTCACAGATACGCAGTATTTT	CASSSRGTGVTDTQYF
.	TRBV10-1	TRBJ2-3	TRBD1	TGCGCCAGCAGTGCTATTAACAGGGGGCGGACAGATACGCAGTATTTT	CASSAINRGRTDTQYF
.	TRBV9	TRBJ2-7	.	TGTGCCAGCTCAGCTACCGGGGCACGGGGCTACGAGCAGTACTTC	CASSATGARGYEQYF
.	TRBV5-4	TRBJ2-2	.	TGTGCCAGCAGCCCCATGGGGAGAGGGGAGCTGTTTTTT	CASSPMGRGELFF
.	TRBV5-1	TRBJ1-5	.	TGCGCCAGCAGCCCCGGGTTTTTTGGGGAGCCCCAGCATTTT	CASSPGFFGEPQHF
.	TRBV19	TRBJ1-2	TRBD1	TGTGCCAGTAGTATAGATGGACAGGCCCGCTATGGCTACACCTTC	CASSIDGQARYGYTF
once	TRBV5-4	TRBJ2-7	.	TGTGCCAGCAGCTTGTCTGACGGGGGCGAGCAGTACTTC	CASSLSDGGEQYF
.	TRBV3-1/TRBV3-2	TRBJ2-1	TRBD2	TGTGCCAGCAGCTATCGACTAGCGGGAGAATCAGTGGAAAATGAGCAGTTCTTC	CASSYRLAGESVENEQFF
.	TRBV7-3	TRBJ2-1	.	TGTGCCAGCAGCCGTGAAAGGAGCTCCTACAATGAGCAGTTCTTC	CASSRERSSYNEQFF
once	TRBV10-3	TRBJ1-3	.	TGTGCCATCAGGTCCTCGAACTCTGGAAACACCATATATTTT	CAIRSSNSGNTIYF
.	TRBV21-1	TRBJ1-1	.	TGTGCCAGCAGGACAGAGGTTGTATCGAACACTGAAGCTTTCTTT	CASRTEVVSNTEAFF
.	TRBV15	TRBJ2-6	.	TGTGCCACCAGCAGAGACCCAGGATATGGGGCCAACGTCCTGACTTTC	CATSRDPGYGANVLTF
.	TRBV19	TRBJ2-3	.	TGTGCCAGTACCCTGACTGACCTTAGCACAGATACGCAGTATTTT	CASTLTDLSTDTQYF
.	TRBV6-2/TRBV6-3	TRBJ1-5	.	TGTGCCAGCAGTCAGGGCCGTTATCAGCCCCAGCATTTT	CASSQGRYQPQHF
.	TRBV6-1	TRBJ1-5	TRBD1	TGTGCCAGCAGTGAAGGACAGGGGTATCAGCCCCAGCATTTT	CASSEGQGYQPQHF
.	TRBV2	TRBJ1-2	.	TGTGCCAGCAGTGTTCAGGGAGGTAGTGGCTACACCTTC	CASSVQGGSGYTF
.	TRBV7-2	TRBJ2-3	.	TGTGCCAGCAGCTTAGTCGGAGGGACAGGCACAGATACGCAGTATTTT	CASSLVGGTGTDTQYF
once	TRBV5-4	TRBJ1-2	.	TGTGCCAGCAGCTTGGACAGGTACTATGGCTACACCTTC	CASSLDRYYGYTF
.	TRBV7-8	TRBJ2-7	TRBD2	TGTGCCAGCAGCTTAGCATCGACGGGAGGGCCGTACGAGCAGTACTTC	CASSLASTGGPYEQYF
.	TRBV7-2	TRBJ2-3	TRBD2	TGTGCCAGCAGCTTAGTCGCAGCGGGAGAGTCAGATACGCAGTATTTT	CASSLVAAGESDTQYF
.	TRBV11-2	TRBJ1-2	.	TGTGCCAGCAGCTCGCGGGCCGGACCCTCCTATGGCTACACCTTC	CASSSRAGPSYGYTF
.	TRBV7-2	TRBJ1-2	TRBD1	TGTGCCAGCAGCCTCCGGGACAGGATTGAAGGCTACACCTTC	CASSLRDRIEGYTF
.	TRBV4-3	TRBJ2-7	TRBD1	TGCGCCAGCAGCCAAGATCTCGGGACAGGGAGTTCCGAGCAGTACTTC	CASSQDLGTGSSEQYF
.	TRBV11-2	TRBJ2-5	TRBD1	TGTGCCAGCAGCAAACAGGGGGCCGAGACCCAGTACTTC	CASSKQGAETQYF
.	TRBV4-2	TRBJ2-3	TRBD2	TGTGCCAGCAGCCAAGGGGTACGGGGGAGGGTGACAGATACGCAGTATTTT	CASSQGVRGRVTDTQYF
.	TRBV7-2	TRBJ2-3	TRBD2	TGTGCCAGCAGCCCCGGGGGGAGGGCCCTCGCAGATACGCAGTATTTT	CASSPGGRALADTQYF
.	TRBV5-1	TRBJ2-1	.	TGCGCCAGCAGCATAGGACGGCCCTCCTACAATGAGCAGTTCTTC	CASSIGRPSYNEQFF
.	TRBV9	TRBJ1-4	.	TGTGCCAGCAGCGTAGGGACGCCAACTAATGAAAAACTGTTTTTT	CASSVGTPTNEKLFF
.	TRBV7-9	TRBJ1-5	.	TGTGCCAGCAGCCACAGGGAAGTTGGGCAGCCCCAGCATTTT	CASSHREVGQPQHF
.	TRBV2	TRBJ1-6	.	TGTGCCAGCAGTGGGACGGTCAATTCACCCCTCCACTTT	CASSGTVNSPLHF
.	TRBV2	TRBJ1-1	.	TGTGCCAGCAGTTTCCCCAACACAGCCACCACTGAAGCTTTCTTT	CASSFPNTATTEAFF
.	TRBV7-9	TRBJ1-1	.	TGTGCCAGCAGCTTTACGGGGACTGAAGCTTTCTTT	CASSFTGTEAFF
.	TRBV18	TRBJ1-4	.	TGTGCCAGCTCACCAGGAGACCTTAATGAAAAACTGTTTTTT	CASSPGDLNEKLFF
.	TRBV9	TRBJ1-2	TRBD1	TGTGCCAGCAGCACAAATCCGGGACAGGGGGCTTCTCCCCTTAGGAACTATGGCTACACCTTC	CASSTNPGQGASPLRNYGYTF
.	TRBV5-4	TRBJ2-1	TRBD2	TGTGCCAGCAGCTTGGCGTTCCTAGCGGGGACCAGCTCCTACAATGAGCAGTTCTTC	CASSLAFLAGTSSYNEQFF
.	TRBV4-3	TRBJ2-7	.	TGCGCCAGCAGCCAAGATCCTACCGAACCCTACGAGCAGTACTTC	CASSQDPTEPYEQYF
.	TRBV9	TRBJ1-1	TRBD1	TGTGCCAGCAGCGTAGTTTCGAACAGGGGCAACACTGAAGCTTTCTTT	CASSVVSNRGNTEAFF
.	TRBV6-1	TRBJ1-5	TRBD1	TGTGCCAGCAGTGTTCAGATGACAGGGTGGGGACAGCCCCAGCATTTT	CASSVQMTGWGQPQHF
.	TRBV4-2	TRBJ1-3	TRBD1	TGTGCCAGCAGCATCTCCGGGACAGGCCTGCCTTACTCTGGAAACACCATATATTTT	CASSISGTGLPYSGNTIYF
once	TRBV6-5	TRBJ2-5	TRBD2	TGTGCCAGCAGTTCCCCCGTGGGAGGGTGGGAGACCCAGTACTTC	CASSSPVGGWETQYF
.	TRBV6-2/TRBV6-3	TRBJ2-5	TRBD2	TGTGCCAGCAGTTTAGCGGGAGTCGGAGAGACCCAGTACTTC	CASSLAGVGETQYF
.	TRBV29-1	TRBJ1-6	.	TGCAGCGTTGCGGTGGGCCAGGGTAATCGGTCCTATAATTCACCCCTCCACTTT	CSVAVGQGNRSYNSPLHF
.	TRBV21-1	TRBJ1-6	.	TGTGCCAGCCCCGAGGATCGCAATTCACCCCTCCACTTT	CASPEDRNSPLHF
few	TRBV5-1	TRBJ2-1	TRBD2	TGCGCCAGCAGCGCCCTAACTAGCGGGAGGCTGGTGCAGTTCTTC	CASSALTSGRLVQFF